This T cell receptor (beta chain) was sequenced during a study of early T cells in non-severe SARS-CoV-2 infection. Via MiXCR, TCRdb re-called the 5' RACE reads, giving one row per CDR3 protein. The sample lists around 94,000 distinct CDR3 sequences; under 15% were seen once. This clonotype has a count of ten or more. This CDR3 has 15 amino acids. CDR1 SGHAT and CDR2 FQNNGV come from the germline V gene. The V end lost 2 bases, the J end lost 0 bases, and 7 bases lay between the germline ends. The material sequenced was whole blood. This chain links TRBV11-2 with TRBJ2-2; D ambiguous. The clonotype was recovered from an adult who was a healthcare worker with PCR-confirmed SARS-CoV-2 infection or an uninfected control (not recorded which). CDR3 protein: CASSLTDSNTGELFF. DNA of the CDR3: TGTGCCAGCAGCTTAACAGACTCGAACACCGGGGAGCTGTTTTTT. Based on the CDR3 plus reference TRBV11-2 and TRBJ2-2, the full variable domain is EAGVAQSPRYKIIEKRQSVAFWCNPISGHATLYWYQQILGQGPKLLIQFQNNGVVDDSQLPKDRFSAERLKGVDSTLKIQPAKLEDSAVYLCASSLTDSNTGELFFGEGSRLTVL.